These T cell receptor beta chains were read from a single sample in a study of blood T cell repertoires in COVID-19. Measured with immunoSEQ multiplex PCR; TCRdb has only the in-frame clones, and not every one. The data show over 120,000 clones, roughly 88% seen once. The sample comprised peripheral blood. These receptors were collected from a man in his sixties with active or convalescent COVID-19. The CDR3 runs from the conserved cysteine through the conserved F or W. Each record gives: J gene, D gene, clone size, V gene, CDR3 DNA, CDR3 protein. A D gene is named only where the DNA matches it firmly. Size is stated for part of the rows, as once, few or many counts, or as a class when the clone is expanded.

>TRBJ2-2|TRBD2|-|TRBV5-4
TGTGCCAGCAGCCGCCCAGGGACTAGCGAAACCGGGGAGCTGTTTTTT
CASSRPGTSETGELFF
>TRBJ1-2|-|once|TRBV5-1
TGCGCCAGCAGCTTGACCCAGTCAGACTATGGCTACACCTTC
CASSLTQSDYGYTF
>TRBJ1-4|-|-|TRBV4-3
TGCGCCAGCAGCCAAGATCCCTTCGGGGGGCAGGTATCTAATGAAAAACTGTTTTTT
CASSQDPFGGQVSNEKLFF
>TRBJ2-2|TRBD2|-|TRBV3-1/TRBV3-2
TGTGCCAGCAACCTAACGACTAGCGGAGAAACCGGGGAGCTGTTTTTT
CASNLTTSGETGELFF
>TRBJ1-2|-|-|TRBV5-4
TGTGCCAGCAGCTCAATGGGGCCTATCAACTATGGCTACACCTTC
CASSSMGPINYGYTF
>TRBJ2-1|TRBD2|-|TRBV5-1
TGCGCCAGCAGCTTTACTAGCGGGAGTGGAAACAATGAGCAGTTCTTC
CASSFTSGSGNNEQFF
>TRBJ1-5|TRBD1|few|TRBV19
TGTGCCAGTAAGACAACAGATACAGGGGGCGATCAGCCCCAGCATTTT
CASKTTDTGGDQPQHF
>TRBJ1-6|-|once|TRBV4-3
TGCGCCAGCAGCCATGGGGGGGCTTCTTCACCCCTCCACTTT
CASSHGGASSPLHF
>TRBJ2-7|TRBD1|-|TRBV4-3
TGCGCCAGCAGCCAAGACCGTTCCGGGACAGGGGCGCAGTACTTC
CASSQDRSGTGAQYF
>TRBJ1-6|-|-|TRBV2
TGTGCCAGCAGTACAGGGACGCTCTCCTATAATTCACCCCTCCACTTT
CASSTGTLSYNSPLHF
>TRBJ1-2|TRBD1|-|TRBV6-6
TGTGCCAGCAGTCGGGACAGGGGTGATGGCTACACCTTC
CASSRDRGDGYTF
>TRBJ1-5|TRBD1|once|TRBV9
TGTGCCAGCAGCAAAGGGACAGGAGAGAATCAGCCCCAGCATTTT
CASSKGTGENQPQHF
>TRBJ1-2|TRBD1|once|TRBV4-3
TGCGCCAGCAGCCGCTCCGGGACAGCCTTCGGTGGCTACACCTTC
CASSRSGTAFGGYTF
>TRBJ1-5|-|-|TRBV6-1
TGTGCCAGCAGTGAAGGGCGCAATCAGCCCCAGCATTTT
CASSEGRNQPQHF
>TRBJ1-3|-|-|TRBV16
TGTGCCAGCAGCCTACCGGGGGGAACTGGAAACACCATATATTTT
CASSLPGGTGNTIYF
>TRBJ1-5|TRBD1|-|TRBV5-4
TGTGCCAGCAGCTTGGCCGGGACAGGGGATCAGCCCCAGCATTTT
CASSLAGTGDQPQHF
>TRBJ2-7|-|-|TRBV11-2
TGTGCCAGCAGCTTAGACCGGGGGACGGAGGCGAAGCAGTACTTC
CASSLDRGTEAKQYF
>TRBJ2-6|-|-|TRBV2
TGTGCCAGCACGTGGGAGGCTGGGGCCAACGTCCTGACTTTC
CASTWEAGANVLTF
>TRBJ2-2|-|-|TRBV27
TGTGCCAGCAGTTTATTAGACAGGAAGAACACCGGGGAGCTGTTTTTT
CASSLLDRKNTGELFF
>TRBJ1-3|-|-|TRBV30
TGTGCCTGGACAGGCTCTGGAAACACCATATATTTT
CAWTGSGNTIYF
>TRBJ1-2|TRBD1|-|TRBV11-2
TGTGCCAGCAGCTTAGAGACAGGGTATGGCTACACCTTC
CASSLETGYGYTF
>TRBJ2-5|-|-|TRBV7-2
TGTGCCAGCAGCTTAAAGTCCGGGGGGCGCGGAGAGACCCAGTACTTC
CASSLKSGGRGETQYF
>TRBJ1-4|TRBD1|-|TRBV6-5
TGTGCCAGCAGTCCAAATTGGACAGGGCTTGAAAAACTGTTTTTT
CASSPNWTGLEKLFF
>TRBJ2-1|TRBD1|once|TRBV7-2
TGTGCCAGCAGCAGGGGGACAGGTACCTCCGGAACTGAGCAGTTCTTC
CASSRGTGTSGTEQFF
>TRBJ2-7|TRBD1|-|TRBV6-6
TGTGCCAGCAGCCCCGACAGGGGGAGAGAGCAGTACTTC
CASSPDRGREQYF
>TRBJ1-1|-|-|TRBV3-1/TRBV3-2
TGTGCCAGCAGCCAAGGCGGGTTACTCTCCGTGAACACTGAAGCTTTCTTT
CASSQGGLLSVNTEAFF
>TRBJ2-3|-|-|TRBV2
TGTGCCAGCTGGGGTTCGATCGGGGGTACAGATACGCAGTATTTT
CASWGSIGGTDTQYF
>TRBJ1-6|-|-|TRBV5-1
TGCGCCAGCAGCTTGGCCGGGGGAAGGAGCTCCTATAATTCACCCCTCCACTTT
CASSLAGGRSSYNSPLHF
>TRBJ1-2|-|-|TRBV12-3/TRBV12-4
TGTGCCAGCATCGCGACAGGATTCAGCTACACCTTC
CASIATGFSYTF
>TRBJ2-1|-|few|TRBV27
TGTGCCAGCAGTTTAGTGGACAGCCTCAATGAGCAGTTCTTC
CASSLVDSLNEQFF
>TRBJ2-1|TRBD2|-|TRBV11-2
TGTGCCAGCAGAGGCCGGAGCGGGAGGGAAATGAGCTCCTACAATGAGCAGTTCTTC
CASRGRSGREMSSYNEQFF
>TRBJ2-2|-|-|TRBV21-1
TGTGCCAGCAGCAAGGATTGGCCGCGCTGGGGCGACGGGGAGCTGTTTTTT
CASSKDWPRWGDGELFF
>TRBJ2-1|TRBD2|-|TRBV14
TGTGCCAGCAGCCAAGATAGGGCTAGCGGGAGGGTCCTGAATGAGCAGTTCTTC
CASSQDRASGRVLNEQFF
>TRBJ2-1|-|-|TRBV4-1
TGCGCCAGCAGCCAAGATAGAGACAGCAATGAGCAGTTCTTC
CASSQDRDSNEQFF
>TRBJ1-1|-|-|TRBV11-3
TGTGCCAGCAGCTTAGTTACAACGAACACTGAAGCTTTCTTT
CASSLVTTNTEAFF
>TRBJ1-4|-|-|TRBV28
TGTGCCAGCAGTTTCGAAGGGGGAGGGGATGAAAAACTGTTTTTT
CASSFEGGGDEKLFF
>TRBJ2-1|TRBD2|few|TRBV11-2
TGTGCCAGCAGCTTAGTTACTAGCGGGGTTTCTAATGAGCAGTTCTTC
CASSLVTSGVSNEQFF
>TRBJ1-1|-|-|TRBV24-1
TGTGCCACCAGTGATACAACCTTGACAGGGAACACTGAAGCTTTCTTT
CATSDTTLTGNTEAFF
>TRBJ1-4|-|few|TRBV5-1
TGCGCCAGCAGCGACAGGCCGAATGAAAAACTGTTTTTT
CASSDRPNEKLFF
>TRBJ1-1|-|-|TRBV6-5
TGTGCCAGCAACCTGGGAGGGAACACTGAAGCTTTCTTT
CASNLGGNTEAFF
>TRBJ2-1|-|-|TRBV11-3
TGTGCCAGCAGCTTAAGAGGACACGGAAGGCTCAATGAGCAGTTCTTC
CASSLRGHGRLNEQFF
>TRBJ1-2|-|-|TRBV30
TGTGCCTGGAGTGAACCTACAGGGCCGCTCGATGGCTACACCTTC
CAWSEPTGPLDGYTF
>TRBJ1-5|TRBD1|-|TRBV19
TGTGCCAGTAGCCCGGGACAGATCAATCAGCCCCAGCATTTT
CASSPGQINQPQHF
>TRBJ1-1|TRBD1|-|TRBV4-1
TGCGCCAGCAGCCAGGAGGACAGGGTTGGTGAAGCTTTCTTT
CASSQEDRVGEAFF
>TRBJ1-2|-|-|TRBV18
TGTGCCAGCTCGCGCTCCCGTGGAGATGATGGCTACACCTTC
CASSRSRGDDGYTF
>TRBJ1-1|-|-|TRBV7-7
TGTGCCAGCAGCGCTGACAGGAACACTGAAGCTTTCTTT
CASSADRNTEAFF
>TRBJ1-2|-|-|TRBV18
TGTGCCAGCTCACCACCCGTCCTTGGCTACACCTTC
CASSPPVLGYTF
>TRBJ1-1|-|few|TRBV29-1
TGCAGCGTTGCATTGGGGGGATGGGCCACTGAAGCTTTCTTT
CSVALGGWATEAFF
>TRBJ2-1|-|few|TRBV12-3/TRBV12-4
TGTGCCAGCAGTTTTACCGGGGTGCAGTTCTTC
CASSFTGVQFF
>TRBJ2-2|-|-|TRBV6-2/TRBV6-3
TGTGCCAGCAGTAAACAGAAGGCGAACACCGGGGAGCTGTTTTTT
CASSKQKANTGELFF
>TRBJ1-6|-|-|TRBV11-2
TGTGCCAGCAGCTCCATCAGGGGTTCGTCCTATAATTCACCCCTCCACTTT
CASSSIRGSSYNSPLHF
>TRBJ1-2|-|-|TRBV12-2
TGTGCAAGTCGCTTAGCTCTACTGGGACAGCCTTCGTATGGCTACACCTTC
CASRLALLGQPSYGYTF
>TRBJ1-3|-|-|TRBV5-4
TGTGCCAGCAGTACAGGTTACTCTGGAAACACCATATATTTT
CASSTGYSGNTIYF